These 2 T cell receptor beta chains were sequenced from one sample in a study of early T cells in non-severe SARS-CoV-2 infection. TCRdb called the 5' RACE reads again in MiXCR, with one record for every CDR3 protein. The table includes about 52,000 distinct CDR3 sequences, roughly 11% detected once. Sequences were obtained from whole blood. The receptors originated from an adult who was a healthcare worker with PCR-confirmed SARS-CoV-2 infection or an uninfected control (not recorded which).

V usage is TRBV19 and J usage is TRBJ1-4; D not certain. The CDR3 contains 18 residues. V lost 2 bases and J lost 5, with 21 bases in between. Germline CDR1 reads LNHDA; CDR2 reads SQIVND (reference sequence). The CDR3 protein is CASSIIEGTEGSNEKLFF. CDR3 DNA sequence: TGTGCCAGTAGTATAATTGAGGGAACGGAGGGCTCCAATGAAAAACTGTTTTTT.

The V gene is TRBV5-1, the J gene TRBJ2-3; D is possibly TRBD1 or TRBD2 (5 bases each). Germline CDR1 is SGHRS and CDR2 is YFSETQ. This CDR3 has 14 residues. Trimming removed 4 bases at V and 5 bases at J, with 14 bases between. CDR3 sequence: CASSLLRGEDTQYF. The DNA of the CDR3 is TGCGCCAGCAGCCTCCTAAGGGGAGAAGATACGCAGTATTTT.